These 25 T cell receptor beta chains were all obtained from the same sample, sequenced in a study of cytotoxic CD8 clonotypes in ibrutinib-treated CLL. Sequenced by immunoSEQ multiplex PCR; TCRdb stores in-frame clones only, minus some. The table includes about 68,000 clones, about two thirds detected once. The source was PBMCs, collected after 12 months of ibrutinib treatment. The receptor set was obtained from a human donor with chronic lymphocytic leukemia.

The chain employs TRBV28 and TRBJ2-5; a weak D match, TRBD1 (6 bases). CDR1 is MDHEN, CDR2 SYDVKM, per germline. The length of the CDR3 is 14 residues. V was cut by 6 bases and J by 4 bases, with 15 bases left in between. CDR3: CASRESGVTETQYF. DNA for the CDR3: TGTGCCAGCAGAGAATCAGGGGTTACAGAGACCCAGTACTTC.

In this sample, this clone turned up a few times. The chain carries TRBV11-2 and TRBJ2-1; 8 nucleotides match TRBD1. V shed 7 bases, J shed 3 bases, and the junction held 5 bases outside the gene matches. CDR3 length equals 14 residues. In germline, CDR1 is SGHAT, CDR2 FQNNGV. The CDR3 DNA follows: TGTGCCAGCATCCCGGACAGGGACTACAATGAGCAGTTCTTC. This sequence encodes CASIPDRDYNEQFF.

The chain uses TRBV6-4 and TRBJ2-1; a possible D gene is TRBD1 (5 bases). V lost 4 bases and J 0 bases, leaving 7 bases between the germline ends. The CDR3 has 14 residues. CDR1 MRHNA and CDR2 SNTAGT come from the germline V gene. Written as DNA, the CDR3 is TGTGCCAGCAGTGGGGGCAGCTCCTACAATGAGCAGTTCTTC. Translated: CASSGGSSYNEQFF.

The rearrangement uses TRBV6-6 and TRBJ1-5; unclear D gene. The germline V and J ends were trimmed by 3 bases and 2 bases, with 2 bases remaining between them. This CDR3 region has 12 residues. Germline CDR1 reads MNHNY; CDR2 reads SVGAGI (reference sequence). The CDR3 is CASSYRNQPQHF. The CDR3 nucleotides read TGTGCCAGCAGTTATCGCAATCAGCCCCAGCATTTT.

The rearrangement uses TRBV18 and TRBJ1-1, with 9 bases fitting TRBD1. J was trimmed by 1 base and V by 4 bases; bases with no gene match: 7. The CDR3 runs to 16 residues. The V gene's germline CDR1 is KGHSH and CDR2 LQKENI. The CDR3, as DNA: TGTGCCAGCTCACATACACAGGGGGCAGAGAACACTGAAGCTTTCTTT. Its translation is CASSHTQGAENTEAFF.

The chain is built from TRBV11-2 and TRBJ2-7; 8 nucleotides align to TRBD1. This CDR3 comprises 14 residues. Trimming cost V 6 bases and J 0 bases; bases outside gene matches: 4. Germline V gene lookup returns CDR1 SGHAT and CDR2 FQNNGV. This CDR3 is CASRGQGSSYEQYF. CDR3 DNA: TGTGCCAGCAGAGGACAGGGCAGCTCCTACGAGCAGTACTTC.

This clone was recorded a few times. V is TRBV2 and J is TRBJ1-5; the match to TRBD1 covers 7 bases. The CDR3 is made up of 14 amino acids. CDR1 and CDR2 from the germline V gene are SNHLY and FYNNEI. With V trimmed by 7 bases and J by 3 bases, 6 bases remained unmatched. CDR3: CASNGGGTNQPQHF. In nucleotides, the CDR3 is TGTGCCAGCAACGGAGGGGGCACCAATCAGCCCCAGCATTTT.

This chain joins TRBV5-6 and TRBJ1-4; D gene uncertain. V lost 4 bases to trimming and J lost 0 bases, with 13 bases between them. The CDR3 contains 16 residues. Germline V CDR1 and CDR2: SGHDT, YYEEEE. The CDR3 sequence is CASSRSRSATNEKLFF. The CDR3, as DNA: TGTGCCAGCAGCCGGTCCAGGAGTGCAACTAATGAAAAACTGTTTTTT.

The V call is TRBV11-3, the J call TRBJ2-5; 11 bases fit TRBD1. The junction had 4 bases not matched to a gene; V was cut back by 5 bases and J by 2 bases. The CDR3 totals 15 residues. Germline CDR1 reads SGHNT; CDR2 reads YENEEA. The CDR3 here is CASSKRDRGQETQYF. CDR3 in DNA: TGTGCCAGCAGCAAGCGGGACAGGGGGCAAGAGACCCAGTACTTC.

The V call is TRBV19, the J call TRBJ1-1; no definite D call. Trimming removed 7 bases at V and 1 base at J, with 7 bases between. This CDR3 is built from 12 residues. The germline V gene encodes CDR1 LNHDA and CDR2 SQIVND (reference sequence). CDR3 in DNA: TGTGCCAGTATCGTCCGGAACACTGAAGCTTTCTTT. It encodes CASIVRNTEAFF.

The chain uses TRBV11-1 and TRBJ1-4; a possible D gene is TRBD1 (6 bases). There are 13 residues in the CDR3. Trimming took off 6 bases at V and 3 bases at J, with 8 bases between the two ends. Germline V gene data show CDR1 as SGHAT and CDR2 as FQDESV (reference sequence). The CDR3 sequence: CASSRGPNEKLFF. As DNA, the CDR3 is TGTGCCAGCAGTCGGGGGCCTAATGAAAAACTGTTTTTT.

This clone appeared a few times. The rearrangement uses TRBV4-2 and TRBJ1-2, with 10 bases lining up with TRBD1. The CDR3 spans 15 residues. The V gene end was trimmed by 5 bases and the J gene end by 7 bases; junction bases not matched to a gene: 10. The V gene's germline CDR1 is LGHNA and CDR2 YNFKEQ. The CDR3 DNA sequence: TGTGCCAGCAGCGCAACCGGGACAGGGGTTTCTGGCTACACCTTC. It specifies CASSATGTGVSGYTF.

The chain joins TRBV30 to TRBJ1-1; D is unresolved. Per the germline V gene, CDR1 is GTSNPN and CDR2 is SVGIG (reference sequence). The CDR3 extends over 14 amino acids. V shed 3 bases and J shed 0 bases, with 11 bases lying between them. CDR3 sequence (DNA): TGTGCCTGGAGATTCGGATCGTTGAACACTGAAGCTTTCTTT. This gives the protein CAWRFGSLNTEAFF.

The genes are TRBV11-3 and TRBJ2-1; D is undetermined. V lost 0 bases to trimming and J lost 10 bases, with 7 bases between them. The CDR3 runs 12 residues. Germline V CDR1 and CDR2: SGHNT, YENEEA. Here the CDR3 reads CASSLDSMEQFF. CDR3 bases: TGTGCCAGCAGCTTAGATAGTATGGAGCAGTTCTTC. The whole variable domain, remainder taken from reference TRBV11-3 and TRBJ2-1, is EAGVVQSPRYKIIEKKQPVAFWCNPISGHNTLYWYLQNLGQGPELLIRYENEEAVDDSQLPKDRFSAERLKGVDSTLKIQPAELGDSAVYLCASSLDSMEQFFGPGTRLTVL.

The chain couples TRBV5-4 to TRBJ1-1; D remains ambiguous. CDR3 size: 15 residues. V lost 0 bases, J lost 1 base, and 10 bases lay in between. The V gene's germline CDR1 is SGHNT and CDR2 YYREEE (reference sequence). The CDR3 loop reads CASSLDSGENTEAFF. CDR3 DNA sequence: TGTGCCAGCAGCTTGGACAGCGGTGAGAACACTGAAGCTTTCTTT.

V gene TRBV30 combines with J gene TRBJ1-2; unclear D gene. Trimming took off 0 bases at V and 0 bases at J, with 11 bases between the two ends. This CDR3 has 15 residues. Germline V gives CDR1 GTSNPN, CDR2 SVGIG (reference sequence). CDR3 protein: CAWSVGDPANYGYTF. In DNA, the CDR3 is TGTGCCTGGAGTGTCGGCGACCCAGCTAACTATGGCTACACCTTC.

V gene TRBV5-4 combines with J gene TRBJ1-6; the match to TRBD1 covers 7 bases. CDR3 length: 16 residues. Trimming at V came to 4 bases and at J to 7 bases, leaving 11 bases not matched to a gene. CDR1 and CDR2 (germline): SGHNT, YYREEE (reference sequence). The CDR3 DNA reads TGTGCCAGCAGCCCCGGGACAGCCGGCCGGAATTCACCCCTCCACTTT. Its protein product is CASSPGTAGRNSPLHF.

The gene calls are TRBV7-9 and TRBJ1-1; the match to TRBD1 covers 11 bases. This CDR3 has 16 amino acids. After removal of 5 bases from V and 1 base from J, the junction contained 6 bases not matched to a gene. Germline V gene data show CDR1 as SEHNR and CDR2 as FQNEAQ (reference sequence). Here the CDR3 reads CASSLGQGAPNTEAFF. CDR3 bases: TGTGCCAGCAGCCTCGGACAGGGGGCGCCGAACACTGAAGCTTTCTTT.

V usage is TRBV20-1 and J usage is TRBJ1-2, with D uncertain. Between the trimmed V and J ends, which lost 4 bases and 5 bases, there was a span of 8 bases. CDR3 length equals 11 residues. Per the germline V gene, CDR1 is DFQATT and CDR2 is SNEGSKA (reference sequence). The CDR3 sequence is CSAKQRYGYTF. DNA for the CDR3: TGCAGTGCTAAGCAGAGATATGGCTACACCTTC.

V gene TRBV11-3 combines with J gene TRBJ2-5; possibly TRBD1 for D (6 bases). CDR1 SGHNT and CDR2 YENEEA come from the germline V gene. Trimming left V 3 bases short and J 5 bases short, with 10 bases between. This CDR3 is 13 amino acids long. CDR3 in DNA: TGTGCCAGCAGCTTCGAAAGGGGGGAGACCCAGTACTTC. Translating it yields CASSFERGETQYF.

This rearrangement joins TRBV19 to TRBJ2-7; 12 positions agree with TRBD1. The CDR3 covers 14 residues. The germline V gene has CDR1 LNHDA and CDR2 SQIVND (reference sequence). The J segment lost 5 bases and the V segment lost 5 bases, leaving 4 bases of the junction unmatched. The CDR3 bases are TGTGCCAGTAGTTTGGGGACAGGGGGCCACGAGCAGTACTTC. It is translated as CASSLGTGGHEQYF.

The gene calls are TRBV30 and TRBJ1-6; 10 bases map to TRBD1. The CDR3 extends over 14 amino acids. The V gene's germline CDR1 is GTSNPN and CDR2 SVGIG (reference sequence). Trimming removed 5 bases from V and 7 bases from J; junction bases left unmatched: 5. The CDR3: CAWDGTGDNSPLHF. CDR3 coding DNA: TGTGCCTGGGACGGGACAGGGGACAATTCACCCCTCCACTTT.

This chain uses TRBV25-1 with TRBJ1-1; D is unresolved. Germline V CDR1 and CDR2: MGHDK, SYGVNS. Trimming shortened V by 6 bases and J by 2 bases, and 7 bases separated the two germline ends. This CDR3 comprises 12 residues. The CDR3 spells CASRHYNTEAFF. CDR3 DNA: TGTGCCAGCAGACACTATAACACTGAAGCTTTCTTT.

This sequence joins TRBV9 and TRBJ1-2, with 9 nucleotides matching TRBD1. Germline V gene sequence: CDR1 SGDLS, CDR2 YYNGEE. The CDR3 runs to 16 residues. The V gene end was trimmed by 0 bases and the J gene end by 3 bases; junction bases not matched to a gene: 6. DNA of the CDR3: TGTGCCAGCAGCGTAGTCGCGGGACAGGGCTACTATGGCTACACCTTC. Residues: CASSVVAGQGYYGYTF. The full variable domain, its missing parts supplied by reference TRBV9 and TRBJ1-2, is DSGVTQTPKHLITATGQRVTLRCSPRSGDLSVYWYQQSLDQGLQFLIQYYNGEERAKGNILERFSAQQFPDLHSELNLSSLELGDSALYFCASSVVAGQGYYGYTFGSGTRLTVV.

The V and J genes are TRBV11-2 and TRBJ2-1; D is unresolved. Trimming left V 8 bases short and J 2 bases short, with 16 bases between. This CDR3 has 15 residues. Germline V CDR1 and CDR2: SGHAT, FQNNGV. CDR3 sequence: CASGPTSRPYNEQFF. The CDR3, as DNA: TGTGCCAGCGGACCCACGTCTAGACCCTACAATGAGCAGTTCTTC.